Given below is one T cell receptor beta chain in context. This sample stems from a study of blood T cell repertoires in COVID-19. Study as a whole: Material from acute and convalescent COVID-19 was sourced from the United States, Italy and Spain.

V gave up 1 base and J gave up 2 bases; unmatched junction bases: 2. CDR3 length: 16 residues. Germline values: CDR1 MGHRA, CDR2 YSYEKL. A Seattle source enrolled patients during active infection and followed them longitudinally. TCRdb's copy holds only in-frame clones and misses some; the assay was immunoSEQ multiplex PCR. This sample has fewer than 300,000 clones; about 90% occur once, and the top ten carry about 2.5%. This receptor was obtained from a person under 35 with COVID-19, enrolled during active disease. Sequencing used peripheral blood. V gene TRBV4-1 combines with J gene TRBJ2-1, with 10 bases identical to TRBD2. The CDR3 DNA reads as TGCGCCAGCAGCCAAGGGACTAGCGGAGCCTACAATGAGCAGTTCTTC. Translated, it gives CASSQGTSGAYNEQFF.